The 6 T cell receptor beta chains given below trace back to one sample, sequenced in a study of graft-versus-host responses after intestinal transplantation. Sequenced by immunoSEQ multiplex PCR; TCRdb stores in-frame clones only, minus some. The table has approximately 80,000 clones, roughly nine tenths seen once. These receptors have no identified antigens. The sample consisted of unstimulated CD4+ T cells sorted from spleen or lymph node cells, taken before intestinal transplant. The receptors here all came from a human donor who received an intestinal transplant.

The chain uses TRBV5-1 and TRBJ2-5; D is perhaps TRBD2 (6 bases). The V end was cut by 7 bases, the J end by 1 base, with 14 bases between. Germline V gene data show CDR1 as SGHRS and CDR2 as YFSETQ. This CDR3 is 14 amino acids long. The CDR3 loop reads CASRLQGGQETQYF. DNA for the CDR3: TGCGCCAGCCGACTCCAGGGAGGCCAAGAGACCCAGTACTTC. Drawing the rest from reference TRBV5-1 and TRBJ2-5, the complete variable domain is KAGVTQTPRYLIKTRGQQVTLSCSPISGHRSVSWYQQTPGQGLQFLFEYFSETQRNKGNFPGRFSGRQFSNSRSEMNVSTLELGDSALYLCASRLQGGQETQYFGPGTRLLVL.

This chain links TRBV28 with TRBJ1-5; TRBD1 agrees at 9 bases. With 3 bases clipped from V and 7 bases from J, the junction kept 10 bases outside the gene matches. The CDR3 totals 16 residues. Germline V CDR1 and CDR2: MDHEN, SYDVKM. In DNA form, the CDR3 reads TGTGCCAGCAGTTTCCTTGGACAGGGGCCGGAGCAGCCCCAGCATTTT. It specifies CASSFLGQGPEQPQHF.

The V call is TRBV18, the J call TRBJ2-1; the match to TRBD2 covers 7 bases. Germline loops: CDR1 KGHSH, CDR2 LQKENI. J gave up 0 bases and V 0 bases, and 2 bases lay outside the gene matches. The CDR3 contains 16 residues. CDR3: CASSPPGRGSYNEQFF. The DNA of the CDR3 is TGTGCCAGCTCACCACCGGGGAGGGGCTCCTACAATGAGCAGTTCTTC.

The V call is TRBV6-1, the J call TRBJ1-6; unclear D gene. The CDR3 sequence is 13 residues long. From germline, CDR1 is MNHNS and CDR2 SASEGT. The ends were cut back, 7 bases at V and 9 bases at J, with 13 bases in the middle. CDR3 protein: CASTESEVSPLHF. The CDR3 region has the DNA TGTGCCAGCACCGAATCGGAGGTTTCACCCCTCCACTTT.

This chain links TRBV28 with TRBJ2-7; a possible D gene is TRBD1 (6 bases). Trimming left V 5 bases short and J 6 bases short, with 17 bases between. In germline, CDR1 is MDHEN, CDR2 SYDVKM. The CDR3 loop spans 14 amino acids. CDR3 sequence: CASSSTASTGEQYF. CDR3 bases: TGTGCCAGCAGTAGCACCGCCTCGACAGGCGAGCAGTACTTC.

The chain is built from TRBV28 and TRBJ1-2; D is perhaps TRBD1 (5 bases). Deletions cut 3 bases from V and 4 bases from J, with 12 bases between. From germline, CDR1 is MDHEN and CDR2 SYDVKM. This CDR3 region has 14 residues. Here the CDR3 reads CASSFQQARYGYTF. CDR3 bases: TGTGCCAGCAGTTTCCAACAGGCTCGCTATGGCTACACCTTC.